Below are 20 T cell receptor beta chains sequenced from a single sample in a study of T cells in Graves' hyperthyroidism and ophthalmopathy. RNA transcripts were the template for amplifying TCR beta CDR3 regions. First-round RT-PCR of the TCR CDR3 relied on the HTBI primer set. One entry per CDR3 protein results from TCRdb running MiXCR on the multiplex PCR reads. The profile shows 600,000 to 700,000 distinct CDR3 sequences, roughly 46% of them singletons. Material: peripheral blood or thyroid tissue (not recorded which). The receptors were sampled from an adult man with Graves' disease, either hyperthyroidism or ophthalmopathy (not recorded which).

This clonotype came up many times. The rearrangement joins TRBV6-5 to TRBJ1-6, with D hard to call. Per the germline V gene, CDR1 is MNHEY and CDR2 is SVGAGI. Between the trimmed V and J ends, which lost 6 bases and 6 bases, there was a span of 15 bases. The CDR3 is 15 residues long. The CDR3 nucleotides read TGTGCCAGCAGGCCACAGAGTAACATTAATTCACCCCTCCACTTT. Amino acid sequence: CASRPQSNINSPLHF.

This clonotype showed up just a few times. The chain carries TRBV25-1 and TRBJ1-2; D not certain. The germline gives CDR1 MGHDK, CDR2 SYGVNS. Trimming left V 10 bases short and J 3 bases short, with 0 bases between. The CDR3 is 8 amino acids. The CDR3, as DNA: TGTGCCAACTATGGCTACACCTTC. Protein sequence: CANYGYTF.

This chain uses TRBV7-6 with TRBJ2-5; D perhaps matches TRBD2 (7 bases). Germline CDR1 and CDR2: SGHVS and FNYEAQ. The CDR3 has 12 amino acids. Trimming cost V 5 bases and J 5 bases, with 9 bases left between them. The CDR3, as DNA: TGTGCCAGCAGCGGGGGGGCGGAGACCCAGTACTTC. This encodes CASSGGAETQYF.

Only a few counts were recorded for this clonotype. The genes are TRBV7-8 and TRBJ2-5, with 8 bases that match TRBD1. This CDR3 has 15 residues. Germline assignment: CDR1 SGHVS and CDR2 FQNEAQ. With 1 base clipped from V and 5 bases from J, the junction kept 6 bases outside the gene matches. CDR3 region: CASSLDRGDSETQYF. CDR3 in DNA: TGTGCCAGCAGCTTAGACAGGGGGGACTCTGAGACCCAGTACTTC.

Regarding this clonotype: Just one base apart from a much larger clone, this may be a read error. The gene calls are TRBV9 and TRBJ1-1; unclear D gene. There are 13 residues in the CDR3. The V gene's germline CDR1 is SGDLS and CDR2 YYNGEE. CDR3 sequence reads: CANSEPRKPEAFF. In nucleotides, the CDR3 is TGTGCCAACAGCGAGCCTCGAAAGCCTGAAGCTTTCTTT.

This clonotype was detected ten times or more. The CDR3 here is CASSLGQGEGYTF. The CDR3 DNA reads as TGTGCCAGCAGCTTGGGTCAGGGGGAAGGCTACACCTTC. The rearrangement uses TRBV5-4 and TRBJ1-2; 7 nucleotides line up with TRBD1. The CDR3 loop spans 13 amino acids. Germline V gene sequence: CDR1 SGHNT, CDR2 YYREEE (reference sequence). Trimming cost V 0 bases and J 8 bases; bases outside gene matches: 4.

This chain connects TRBV2 to TRBJ1-2; D is perhaps TRBD1 (5 bases). Germline CDR1 SNHLY, CDR2 FYNNEI. V was cut by 6 bases and J by 2 bases, with 16 bases left in between. The CDR3 extends over 15 amino acids. The CDR3 reads CASSTRQIQNYGYTF. The CDR3 coding sequence is TGTGCCAGCAGCACCAGACAGATACAGAACTATGGCTACACCTTC.

V and J are TRBV6-1 and TRBJ2-2; no reliable D call. Germline loops: CDR1 MNHNS, CDR2 SASEGT. V was clipped by 6 bases and J by 10 bases, with 18 bases between them. This CDR3 has 14 residues. The CDR3 DNA follows: TGTGCCAGCAGGCTGGGCCTACGCGAGGAGGAGCTGTTTTTT. Translated, it gives CASRLGLREEELFF.

This clonotype was seen only a few times. The J gene is TRBJ1-2, the V gene TRBV20-1, with TRBD1 matching 8 bases. The V gene's germline CDR1 is DFQATT and CDR2 SNEGSKA (reference sequence). With 3 bases clipped from V and 7 bases from J, the junction kept 13 bases outside the gene matches. The CDR3 length is 15 residues. CDR3 DNA sequence: TGCAGTGCTAGTAATGCAGGGACAGGAAGGGGTGGCTACACCTTC. Its protein product is CSASNAGTGRGGYTF.

The chain employs TRBV25-1 and TRBJ1-1; 7 positions agree with TRBD1. The length of the CDR3 is 14 residues. V was pared by 8 bases and J by 0 bases, with 6 bases of the junction left unmatched. In germline, CDR1 is MGHDK, CDR2 SYGVNS. The CDR3 reads CASRDRDLNTEAFF. CDR3 in DNA: TGTGCCAGCCGCGACAGGGACTTGAACACTGAAGCTTTCTTT.

As to this clonotype: The junction does not match germline at one end; this may be a read error. This chain connects TRBV12-3 or TRBV12-4 to TRBJ1-2; D call uncertain. The CDR3 consists of 14 residues. CDR3 sequence: CASSLARLGYGYTF. In DNA, the CDR3 is TGTGCCAGCAGCTTAGCCCGGCTCGGCTATGGCTACACCTTC.

The rearrangement joins TRBV7-6 to TRBJ2-2, with D maybe TRBD2 (6 bases). V lost 5 bases and J 9 bases, leaving 22 bases between the germline ends. Looked up from germline, CDR1 is SGHVS and CDR2 is FNYEAQ. The CDR3 spans 16 residues. CDR3 DNA: TGTGCCAGCAGCGATGCACCCCTACGGGCGGGGAGGGAGCTGTTTTTT. Residues: CASSDAPLRAGRELFF.

Worth noting for this clonotype: It may be a read error: a sequence one base away is much more abundant. V usage is TRBV7-9 and J usage is TRBJ1-1, with D unresolved. The CDR3 is made up of 13 amino acids. CDR1 and CDR2 (germline): SEHNR, FQNEAQ (reference sequence). CDR3 bases: TGTACCAGCAGCAAAGAGCGAGACACTGAAGCTTTCTTT. Protein product: CTSSKERDTEAFF.

The chain links TRBV28 to TRBJ1-1; TRBD1 might be the D (5 bases). Per the germline V gene, CDR1 is MDHEN and CDR2 is SYDVKM. This CDR3 has 15 amino acids. V was cut by 0 bases and J by 0 bases, with 8 bases left in between. The CDR3 sequence is CASSLWGRVNTEAFF. Here the CDR3 DNA reads TGTGCCAGCAGTTTATGGGGGCGGGTGAACACTGAAGCTTTCTTT.

This clonotype was seen more than once but under ten times. V is TRBV20-1 and J is TRBJ2-2, with D possibly TRBD2 on 5 matching bases. Germline CDR1 reads DFQATT; CDR2 reads SNEGSKA (reference sequence). There are 11 residues in the CDR3. V lost 3 bases and J lost 7, with 6 bases in between. CDR3: CSASTSGELFF. The CDR3 DNA reads as TGCAGTGCTAGTACTAGCGGGGAGCTGTTTTTT.

The chain couples TRBV2 to TRBJ2-7, with D possibly matching TRBD2 (6 bases). Looked up from germline, CDR1 is SNHLY and CDR2 is FYNNEI. V dropped 6 bases and J dropped 1 base, with 16 bases sitting between them. This CDR3 is 15 amino acids long. The CDR3 nucleotides are TGTGCCAGCAGGCCCCCGGGGGTACGGTCCTACGAGCAGTACTTC. This translates into CASRPPGVRSYEQYF.

This clonotype occurred a few times. This sequence joins TRBV20-1 and TRBJ2-7; maybe TRBD1 (5 bases). Per the germline V gene, CDR1 is DFQATT and CDR2 is SNEGSKA (reference sequence). V was clipped by 6 bases and J by 0 bases, with 15 bases between them. The CDR3 has 14 amino acids. DNA of the CDR3: TGCAGTGCGTGGACACCCCAAGGCTCCTACGAGCAGTACTTC. Protein sequence: CSAWTPQGSYEQYF.

The chain joins TRBV6-1 to TRBJ1-1, with a tentative D call TRBD1 (6 bases). This CDR3 contains 15 residues. Looked up from germline, CDR1 is MNHNS and CDR2 is SASEGT. Trimming pared 3 bases from V and 0 bases from J, leaving 11 bases between. The CDR3, as DNA: TGTGCCAGCAGTGAGGCGGACAGATTGAACACTGAAGCTTTCTTT. It is translated as CASSEADRLNTEAFF.

This clonotype occurred a few times. At one end the junction does not follow the germline gene, possibly because of a read error. J is TRBJ1-1 and V is TRBV9; no firm D call. In germline, CDR1 is SGDLS, CDR2 YYNGEE. The CDR3 has 14 amino acids. CDR3 sequence: CASSLFAGSTEAFF. The CDR3 nucleotides are TGCGCCAGCAGCCTATTCGCGGGAAGCACTGAAGCTTTCTTT.

This clonotype was detected ten times or more. The V gene is TRBV7-8, the J gene TRBJ2-7, with 8 bases aligning to TRBD1. CDR3 length: 15 amino acids. Trimming cost V 5 bases and J 0 bases; bases outside gene matches: 6. In germline, CDR1 is SGHVS, CDR2 FQNEAQ. CDR3 sequence: CASSASDRVSYEQYF. The CDR3 DNA is TGTGCCAGCAGCGCCTCGGACAGGGTCTCCTACGAGCAGTACTTC.